These 2 T cell receptor beta chains came from one sample sequenced in a study of technical replicates of blood from a handful of donors. Here immunoSEQ multiplex PCR was the method, and the copy in TCRdb shows in-frame clones only, minus some. The sample includes tens of thousands of clones, around 95% of them seen just once. Sequenced material: T cells isolated from PBMCs. These receptors all come from a human donor in good health.

The chain has TRBV10-2 and TRBJ2-7, with a possible D match to TRBD2 (6 bases). This CDR3 has 12 residues. The germline V gene has CDR1 WSHSY and CDR2 SAAADI. Deletions cut 5 bases from V and 5 bases from J, with 10 bases between. The CDR3 here is CASSPTRNEQYF. CDR3 nucleotides: TGCGCCAGCAGTCCGACTAGGAACGAGCAGTACTTC.

The CDR3 sequence is CASSLGDSYLNTEAFF. CDR3 bases: TGCGCCAGCAGCCTGGGGGACTCGTATCTGAACACTGAAGCTTTCTTT. V and J are TRBV5-1 and TRBJ1-1, with D tentatively TRBD1 (5 bases). The V end lost 4 bases, the J end lost 0 bases, and 16 bases lay between the germline ends. Per germline, CDR1 SGHRS and CDR2 YFSETQ. There are 16 residues in the CDR3.